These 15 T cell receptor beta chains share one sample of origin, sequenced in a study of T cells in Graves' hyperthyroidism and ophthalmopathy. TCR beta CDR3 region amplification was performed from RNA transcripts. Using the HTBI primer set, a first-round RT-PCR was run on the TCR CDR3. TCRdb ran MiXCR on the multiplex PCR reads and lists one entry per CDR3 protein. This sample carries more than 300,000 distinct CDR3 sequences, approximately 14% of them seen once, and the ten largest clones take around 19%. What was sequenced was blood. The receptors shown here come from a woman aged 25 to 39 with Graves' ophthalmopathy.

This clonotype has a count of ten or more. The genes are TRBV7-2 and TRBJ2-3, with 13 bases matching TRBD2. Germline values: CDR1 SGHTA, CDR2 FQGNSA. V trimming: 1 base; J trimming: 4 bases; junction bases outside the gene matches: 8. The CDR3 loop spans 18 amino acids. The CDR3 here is CASSLVVLAGGPPDTQYF. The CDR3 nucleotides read TGTGCCAGCAGCTTAGTGGTACTAGCGGGGGGGCCCCCAGATACGCAGTATTTT.

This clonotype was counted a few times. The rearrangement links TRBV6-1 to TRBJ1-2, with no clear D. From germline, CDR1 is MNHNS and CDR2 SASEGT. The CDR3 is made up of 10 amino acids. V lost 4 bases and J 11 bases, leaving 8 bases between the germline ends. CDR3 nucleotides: TGTGCCAGCAGTGCGCCGCTGTACACCTTC. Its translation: CASSAPLYTF.

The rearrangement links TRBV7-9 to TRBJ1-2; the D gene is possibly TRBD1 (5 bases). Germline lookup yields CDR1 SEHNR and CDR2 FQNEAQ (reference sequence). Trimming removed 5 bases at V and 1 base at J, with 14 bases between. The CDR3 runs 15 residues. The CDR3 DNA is TGTGCCAGCAGCCCACCCGCAGGGATTAACTATGGCTACACCTTC. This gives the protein CASSPPAGINYGYTF.

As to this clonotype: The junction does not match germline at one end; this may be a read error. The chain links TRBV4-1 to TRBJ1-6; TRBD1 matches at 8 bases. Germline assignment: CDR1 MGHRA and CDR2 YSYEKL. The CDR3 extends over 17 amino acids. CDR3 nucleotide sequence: TGTGCCAGCAGCCAAGGAGGGAGGACAGGGCATAATTCACCCCTCCACTTT. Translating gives CASSQGGRTGHNSPLHF.

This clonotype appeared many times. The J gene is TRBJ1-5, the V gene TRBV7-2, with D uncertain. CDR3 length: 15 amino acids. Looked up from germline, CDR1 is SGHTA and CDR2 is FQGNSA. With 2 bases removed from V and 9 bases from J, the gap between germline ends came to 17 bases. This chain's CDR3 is CASSLSSLASPPQHF. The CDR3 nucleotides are TGTGCCAGCAGCTTAAGTTCACTCGCTAGTCCGCCCCAGCATTTT.

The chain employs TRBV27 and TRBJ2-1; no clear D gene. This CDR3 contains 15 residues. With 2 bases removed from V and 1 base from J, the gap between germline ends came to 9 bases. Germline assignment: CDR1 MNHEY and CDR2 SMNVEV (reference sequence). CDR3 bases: TGTGCCAGCAGTTTAGCGGTCGAATCCTACAATGAGCAGTTCTTC. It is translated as CASSLAVESYNEQFF.

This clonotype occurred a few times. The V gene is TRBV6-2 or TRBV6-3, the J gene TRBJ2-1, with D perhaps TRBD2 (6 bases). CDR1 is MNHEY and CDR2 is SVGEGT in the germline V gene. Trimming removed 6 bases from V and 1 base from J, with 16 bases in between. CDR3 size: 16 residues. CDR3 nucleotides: TGTGCCAGCAGAACCCCCCTAGCGAGGTCCTACAATGAGCAGTTCTTC. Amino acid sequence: CASRTPLARSYNEQFF.

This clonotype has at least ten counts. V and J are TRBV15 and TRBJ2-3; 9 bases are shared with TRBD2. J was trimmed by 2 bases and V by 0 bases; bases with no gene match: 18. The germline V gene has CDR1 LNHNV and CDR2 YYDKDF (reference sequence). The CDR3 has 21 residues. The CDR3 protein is CATSRDLGASGESTYTDTQYF. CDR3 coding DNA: TGTGCCACCAGCAGAGATCTGGGCGCTAGCGGGGAATCCACCTACACAGATACGCAGTATTTT. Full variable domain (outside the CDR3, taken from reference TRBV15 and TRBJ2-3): DAMVIQNPRYQVTQFGKPVTLSCSQTLNHNVMYWYQQKSSQAPKLLFHYYDKDFNNEADTPDNFQSRRPNTSFCFLDIRSPGLGDTAMYLCATSRDLGASGESTYTDTQYFGPGTRLTVL.

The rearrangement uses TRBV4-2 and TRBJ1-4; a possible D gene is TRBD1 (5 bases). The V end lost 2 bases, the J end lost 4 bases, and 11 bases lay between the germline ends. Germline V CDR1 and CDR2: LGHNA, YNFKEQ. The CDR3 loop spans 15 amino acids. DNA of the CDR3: TGTGCCAGCAGCCAACCGACAGTAATTAATGAAAAACTGTTTTTT. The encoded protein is CASSQPTVINEKLFF.

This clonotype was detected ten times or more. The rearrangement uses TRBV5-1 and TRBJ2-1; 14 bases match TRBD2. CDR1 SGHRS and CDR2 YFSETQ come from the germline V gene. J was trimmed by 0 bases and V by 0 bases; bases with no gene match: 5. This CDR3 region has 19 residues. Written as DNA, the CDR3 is TGCGCCAGCAGCTTGGCGGGACTAGCGGGGGACCACTCCTACAATGAGCAGTTCTTC. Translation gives CASSLAGLAGDHSYNEQFF. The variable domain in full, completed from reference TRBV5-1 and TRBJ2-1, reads KAGVTQTPRYLIKTRGQQVTLSCSPISGHRSVSWYQQTPGQGLQFLFEYFSETQRNKGNFPGRFSGRQFSNSRSEMNVSTLELGDSALYLCASSLAGLAGDHSYNEQFFGPGTRLTVL.

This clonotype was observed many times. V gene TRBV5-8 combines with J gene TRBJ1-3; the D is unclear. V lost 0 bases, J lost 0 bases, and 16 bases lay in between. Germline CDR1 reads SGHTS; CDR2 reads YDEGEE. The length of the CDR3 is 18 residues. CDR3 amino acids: CASSLVLVVRDSGNTIYF. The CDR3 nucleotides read TGTGCCAGCAGCTTGGTTCTCGTCGTGAGAGACTCTGGAAACACCATATATTTT.

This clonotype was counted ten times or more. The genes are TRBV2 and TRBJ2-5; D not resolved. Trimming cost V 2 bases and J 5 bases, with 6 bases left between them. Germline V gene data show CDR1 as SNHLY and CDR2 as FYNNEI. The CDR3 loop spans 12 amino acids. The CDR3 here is CASSESRETQYF. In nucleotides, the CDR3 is TGTGCCAGCAGTGAAAGTAGGGAGACCCAGTACTTC. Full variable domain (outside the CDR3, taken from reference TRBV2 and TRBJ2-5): EPEVTQTPSHQVTQMGQEVILRCVPISNHLYFYWYRQILGQKVEFLVSFYNNEISEKSEIFDDQFSVERPDGSNFTLKIRSTKLEDSAMYFCASSESRETQYFGPGTRLLVL.

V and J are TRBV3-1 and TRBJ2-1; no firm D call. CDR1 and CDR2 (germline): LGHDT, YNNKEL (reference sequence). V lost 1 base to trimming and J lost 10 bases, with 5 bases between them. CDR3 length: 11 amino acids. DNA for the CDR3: TGTGCCAGCAGCCAAGCCACAGAGCAGTTCTTC. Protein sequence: CASSQATEQFF.

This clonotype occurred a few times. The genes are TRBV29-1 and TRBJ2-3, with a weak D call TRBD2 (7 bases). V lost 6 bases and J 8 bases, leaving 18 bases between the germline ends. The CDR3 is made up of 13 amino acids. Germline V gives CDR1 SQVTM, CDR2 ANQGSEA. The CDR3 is CSVLGRGAVTQYF. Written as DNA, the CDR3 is TGCAGCGTCCTGGGACGGGGGGCCGTTACGCAGTATTTT.

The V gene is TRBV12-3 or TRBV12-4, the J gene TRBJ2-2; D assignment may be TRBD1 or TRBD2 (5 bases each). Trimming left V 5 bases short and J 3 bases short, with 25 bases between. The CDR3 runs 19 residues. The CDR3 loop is CASSPSLTREYGYTGELFF. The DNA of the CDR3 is TGTGCCAGCAGTCCCTCCCTCACCAGGGAGTATGGCTACACCGGGGAGCTGTTTTTT.